This paragraph reports one TCR beta chain. The antigen remains unidentified. This entry comes from a study of a mutant IDH1 vaccine in newly diagnosed glioma. Across the study: Patients under treatment included 62.5% males and about 38% females and had a mean age of about 37 years. Radiotherapy, temozolomide, or both had been given previously, and both were given to most.

Here immunoSEQ multiplex PCR was the method, and the copy in TCRdb shows in-frame clones only, minus some. This sample yields under 90,000 clones, of which more than 65% are seen a single time; about 7.5% belongs to the top ten. Time point denoted: baseline, week 1 (first vaccination visit). Noted treatment: pre-vaccination baseline after standard-of-care therapy. Each astrocytoma in the donors was new, WHO grade 3 or 4, IDH1-mutant and ATRX-lost. Per germline, CDR1 GTSNPN and CDR2 SVGIG (reference sequence). Trimming removed 1 base from V and 4 bases from J, with 2 bases in between. The CDR3 is made up of 11 amino acids. Study-wide findings and caveats: Vaccination induced immune responses in 93.3% of patients.

V usage is TRBV30 and J usage is TRBJ2-1, with no clear D. The receptor's source is a man between 50 and 59 years old with glioma. The sample consisted of PBMCs, taken from a glioma patient treated with radiotherapy, temozolomide or both. CDR3 loop: CAWSGYNEQFF. In DNA form, the CDR3 reads TGTGCCTGGAGTGGATACAATGAGCAGTTCTTC.